The 21 T cell receptor beta chains below were found in one sample sequenced in a study of T cell responses to AZD1222 COVID-19 vaccine. Assay used: immunoSEQ multiplex PCR; TCRdb lists only in-frame clones, some missing. The table has approximately 220,000 clones, 85% to 95% seen once. This specimen consisted of peripheral blood, obtained on day 0 of MenACWY control vaccination. The origin of the receptors is an adult in good health.

The V call is TRBV7-9, the J call TRBJ1-1; 7 bases agree with TRBD1. CDR1 and CDR2 (germline): SEHNR, FQNEAQ (reference sequence). The junction had 8 bases not matched to a gene; V was cut back by 5 bases and J by 5 bases. This CDR3 is 14 amino acids long. CDR3 loop: CASSLSTGVTEAFF. DNA for the CDR3: TGTGCCAGCAGCCTCAGCACAGGGGTAACTGAAGCTTTCTTT. Complete variable domain (other parts from reference TRBV7-9 and TRBJ1-1): DTGVSQNPRHKITKRGQNVTFRCDPISEHNRLYWYRQTLGQGPEFLTYFQNEAQLEKSRLLSDRFSAERPKGSFSTLEIQRTEQGDSAMYLCASSLSTGVTEAFFGQGTRLTVV.

This rearrangement joins TRBV6-5 to TRBJ1-4; D might be TRBD1 (5 bases). CDR1 and CDR2 (germline): MNHEY, SVGAGI. Trimming shortened V by 6 bases and J by 0 bases, and 11 bases separated the two germline ends. The CDR3 has 15 amino acids. Written as DNA, the CDR3 is TGTGCCAGCAGCCCCAGGGTCCCAACTAATGAAAAACTGTTTTTT. It encodes CASSPRVPTNEKLFF.

V gene TRBV7-6 combines with J gene TRBJ1-2, with 8 bases fitting TRBD1. The CDR3 sequence is 19 residues long. Trimming at V came to 2 bases and at J to 7 bases, leaving 21 bases not matched to a gene. Germline V gene lookup returns CDR1 SGHVS and CDR2 FNYEAQ. CDR3 DNA: TGTGCCAGCAGCTTAAACCCTACTGCCACACTTACAGGGGGGGGTGGCTACACCTTC. Translating gives CASSLNPTATLTGGGGYTF. The full variable domain, rest sourced from reference TRBV7-6 and TRBJ1-2, is GAGVSQSPRYKVTKRGQDVALRCDPISGHVSLYWYRQALGQGPEFLTYFNYEAQQDKSGLPNDRFSAERPEGSISTLTIQRTEQRDSAMYRCASSLNPTATLTGGGGYTFGSGTRLTVV.

This chain uses TRBV30 with TRBJ1-4; D remains ambiguous. The germline V gene has CDR1 GTSNPN and CDR2 SVGIG (reference sequence). This CDR3 is 13 amino acids long. V gave up 0 bases and J gave up 5 bases, with 7 bases separating them. The CDR3 sequence is CAWSVRINEKLFF. CDR3 DNA sequence: TGTGCCTGGAGTGTACGGATCAATGAAAAACTGTTTTTT.

This clone was seen once. The J gene is TRBJ1-6, the V gene TRBV19; D might be TRBD1 (5 bases). CDR3 length equals 14 residues. V was pared by 5 bases and J by 11 bases, with 16 bases between. In germline, CDR1 is LNHDA, CDR2 SQIVND (reference sequence). The CDR3 is CASSAGVPGAPLHF. The CDR3 DNA is TGTGCCAGTAGTGCGGGGGTCCCTGGAGCACCCCTCCACTTT.

The rearrangement uses TRBV5-5 and TRBJ2-7; either TRBD1 or TRBD2 may fit D (5 bases each). The V gene lost 5 bases and the J gene lost 0 bases, with 12 bases spanning the gap. Germline lookup yields CDR1 SGHKS and CDR2 YYEKEE (reference sequence). The CDR3 is made up of 14 amino acids. Written as DNA, the CDR3 is TGTGCCAGCAGACCGGGACCTAGCTCCTACGAGCAGTACTTC. Protein sequence: CASRPGPSSYEQYF.

The chain links TRBV19 to TRBJ1-1, with a tentative D call TRBD1 (5 bases). The V end was cut by 5 bases, the J end by 9 bases, with 13 bases between. Germline CDR1 LNHDA, CDR2 SQIVND (reference sequence). CDR3 length: 12 residues. The CDR3 nucleotides read TGTGCCAGTAGTCCTCCCGGGACGCAAGCTTTCTTT. Protein product: CASSPPGTQAFF.

J is TRBJ1-2 and V is TRBV7-9; D is uncertain. The CDR3 totals 15 residues. The V and J ends lost 5 bases and 3 bases respectively, with 16 bases between them. Germline V gene lookup returns CDR1 SEHNR and CDR2 FQNEAQ (reference sequence). DNA for the CDR3: TGTGCCAGCAGCCCCTCTTTTGGTACGCACTATGGCTACACCTTC. Amino acids: CASSPSFGTHYGYTF. The whole variable domain, remainder taken from reference TRBV7-9 and TRBJ1-2, is DTGVSQNPRHKITKRGQNVTFRCDPISEHNRLYWYRQTLGQGPEFLTYFQNEAQLEKSRLLSDRFSAERPKGSFSTLEIQRTEQGDSAMYLCASSPSFGTHYGYTFGSGTRLTVV.

The V gene is TRBV6-5, the J gene TRBJ1-2; TRBD1 agrees at 9 bases. Trimming at V came to 6 bases and at J to 7 bases, leaving 6 bases not matched to a gene. This CDR3 is built from 13 residues. Germline values: CDR1 MNHEY, CDR2 SVGAGI. The CDR3 spells CASRDTGGTGYTF. The CDR3 nucleotides are TGTGCCAGCAGGGACACAGGGGGCACTGGCTACACCTTC.

J is TRBJ1-1 and V is TRBV3-1 (or the pseudogene TRBV3-2), with a tentative D call TRBD1 (5 bases). The CDR3 is 13 amino acids. V lost 1 base to trimming and J lost 10 bases, with 13 bases between them. Looked up from germline, CDR1 is LGHDT and CDR2 is YNNKEL (reference sequence). The CDR3 is CASSQGSGGGAFF. CDR3 coding DNA: TGTGCCAGCAGCCAAGGAAGCGGTGGGGGAGCTTTCTTT.

The chain uses TRBV28 and TRBJ1-2; D is unclear. Per germline, CDR1 MDHEN and CDR2 SYDVKM. The CDR3 totals 13 residues. Trimming left V 6 bases short and J 8 bases short, with 16 bases between. CDR3 amino acids: CASRDDMPKGYTF. In nucleotides, the CDR3 is TGTGCCAGCAGAGACGACATGCCTAAAGGCTACACCTTC.

J is TRBJ1-6 and V is TRBV28; D ambiguous. Germline values: CDR1 MDHEN, CDR2 SYDVKM. The CDR3 consists of 14 residues. The V end was cut by 7 bases, the J end by 9 bases, with 16 bases between. DNA of the CDR3: TGTGCCAGCATGAGACACCAAATGGGTTCACCCCTCCACTTT. It specifies CASMRHQMGSPLHF.

The chain combines TRBV2 with TRBJ1-5; D gene unclear. V shed 2 bases and J shed 7 bases, with 9 bases lying between them. In germline, CDR1 is SNHLY, CDR2 FYNNEI. This CDR3 comprises 13 residues. CDR3 sequence (DNA): TGTGCCAGCAGTGAATCGGCAGTCCAGCCCCAGCATTTT. This codes for CASSESAVQPQHF.

The J gene is TRBJ2-2, the V gene TRBV11-2; 9 positions agree with TRBD2. With 4 bases clipped from V and 2 bases from J, the junction kept 2 bases outside the gene matches. The CDR3 covers 15 residues. In germline, CDR1 is SGHAT, CDR2 FQNNGV. Here the CDR3 reads CASSSLAGNTGELFF. The CDR3 nucleotides read TGTGCCAGCAGCTCTCTAGCGGGAAACACCGGGGAGCTGTTTTTT.

V usage is TRBV6-5 and J usage is TRBJ2-2, with 7 bases fitting TRBD1. With 4 bases clipped from V and 3 bases from J, the junction kept 5 bases outside the gene matches. Germline CDR1 is MNHEY and CDR2 is SVGAGI. This CDR3 contains 15 residues. CDR3 protein: CASSLDRFDTGELFF. The CDR3 DNA follows: TGTGCCAGCAGTTTGGACAGGTTCGACACCGGGGAGCTGTTTTTT.

This clone showed up just once. The genes are TRBV18 and TRBJ1-2; the match to TRBD1 covers 12 bases. The trim removed 6 bases at V and 8 bases at J, leaving 7 bases unmatched. The CDR3 totals 14 residues. Germline V gene sequence: CDR1 KGHSH, CDR2 LQKENI. The CDR3 DNA sequence: TGTGCCAGCTCCGGGGGACAGGGGGCCGGCGGCTACACCTTC. It yields the protein CASSGGQGAGGYTF.

This chain uses TRBV6-2 or TRBV6-3 with TRBJ2-1; either TRBD1 or TRBD2 may fit D (5 bases each). The V gene's germline CDR1 is MNHEY and CDR2 SVGEGT. The CDR3 loop spans 12 amino acids. V dropped 4 bases and J dropped 7 bases, with 8 bases sitting between them. CDR3 DNA: TGTGCCAGCAGTTGGGGGTTAAATGAGCAGTTCTTC. Protein product: CASSWGLNEQFF.

The J gene is TRBJ1-2, the V gene TRBV5-8; D uncertain. The V end lost 1 base, the J end lost 7 bases, and 17 bases lay between the germline ends. CDR1 is SGHTS and CDR2 is YDEGEE in the germline V gene. The CDR3 extends over 15 amino acids. The CDR3 is CASSLKVRIIGGYTF. The CDR3 region has the DNA TGTGCCAGCAGCTTGAAAGTACGCATTATTGGTGGCTACACCTTC. The full variable domain, completed using reference TRBV5-8 and TRBJ1-2, is EAGVTQSPTHLIKTRGQQATLRCSPISGHTSVYWYQQALGLGLQFLLWYDEGEERNRGNFPPRFSGRQFPNYSSELNVNALELEDSALYLCASSLKVRIIGGYTFGSGTRLTVV.

This clone was found once. V is TRBV5-5 and J is TRBJ2-1; D unclear. The CDR3 runs 15 residues. V lost 2 bases and J 1 base, leaving 10 bases between the germline ends. CDR1 and CDR2 from the germline V gene are SGHKS and YYEKEE (reference sequence). The CDR3 DNA follows: TGTGCCAGCAGCTTCCCAAGGGATTCCTACAATGAGCAGTTCTTC. As protein: CASSFPRDSYNEQFF.

This chain uses TRBV13 with TRBJ2-2; no reliable D call. Germline V gene lookup returns CDR1 PRHDT and CDR2 FYEKMQ (reference sequence). Trimming took off 5 bases at V and 6 bases at J, with 13 bases between the two ends. The CDR3 contains 14 residues. Here the CDR3 DNA reads TGTGCCAGCAGCCCTATTTATGGGGCCGGGGAGCTGTTTTTT. It translates to CASSPIYGAGELFF.

The chain recombines TRBV6-1 with TRBJ1-3; D is undetermined. The ends were cut back, 2 bases at V and 0 bases at J, with 8 bases in the middle. This CDR3 contains 15 residues. From germline, CDR1 is MNHNS and CDR2 SASEGT. The CDR3 DNA follows: TGTGCCAGCAGTGAACTGGCCATCTCTGGAAACACCATATATTTT. The encoded protein is CASSELAISGNTIYF.